This T cell receptor (beta chain) was sequenced during a study of T cells in Graves' hyperthyroidism and ophthalmopathy. Amplified TCR beta CDR3 regions derived from RNA transcripts. A set of HTBI primers served as the primers for a first-round RT-PCR of the TCR CDR3. TCRdb fed the multiplex PCR reads into MiXCR, producing one record per CDR3 protein. The sample lists fewer than 550,000 distinct CDR3 sequences, around 24% occurring once. This CDR3 region has 14 residues. The germline gives CDR1 KGHDR, CDR2 SFDVKD. Trimming stripped 9 bases from V and 2 bases from J, with 16 bases between. Enrolled ophthalmopathy patients presented with a Clinical Activity Score of at least 3, a NOSPECS grade of at least 4, and disease duration under 3 months.

This receptor was taken from a woman aged 25 to 39 with Graves' ophthalmopathy. The chain joins TRBV24-1 to TRBJ2-7, with D unresolved. The sequencing input was blood. Here the CDR3 DNA reads TGTGCCACCGTAGAACAAAACATTACCTACGAGCAGTACTTC. It codes for CATVEQNITYEQYF.